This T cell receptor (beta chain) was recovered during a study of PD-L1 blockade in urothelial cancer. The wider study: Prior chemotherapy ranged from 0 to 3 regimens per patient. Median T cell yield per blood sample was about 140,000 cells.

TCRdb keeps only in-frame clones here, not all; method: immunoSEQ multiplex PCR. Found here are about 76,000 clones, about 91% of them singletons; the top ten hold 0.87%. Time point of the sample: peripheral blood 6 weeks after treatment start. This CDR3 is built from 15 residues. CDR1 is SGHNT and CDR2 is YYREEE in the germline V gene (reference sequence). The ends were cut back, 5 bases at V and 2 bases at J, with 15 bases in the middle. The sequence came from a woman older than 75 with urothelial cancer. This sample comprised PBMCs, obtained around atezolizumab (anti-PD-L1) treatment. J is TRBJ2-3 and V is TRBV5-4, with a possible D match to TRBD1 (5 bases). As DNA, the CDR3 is TGTGCCAGCAGTCAAGATACCAGGGACACAGATACGCAGTATTTT. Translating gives CASSQDTRDTDTQYF.